The 14 T cell receptor beta chains listed next were all sequenced from one sample in a study of human T cells and chemical hapten exposure. TCRdb recomputed calls from the RACE reads with MiXCR, one row per CDR3 protein. The sample lists 380,000 or so distinct CDR3 sequences; approximately 5.1% were seen once. The sample's time point: patch test 1, 2 weeks after DPC sensitization. Treatment specified: therapeutic diphenylcyclopropenone sensitization with weekly scalp DPC. This material consisted of whole blood, taken in connection with sensitization to the hapten diphenylcyclopropenone (DPC). The receptors originated from a woman aged 50 to 60 with alopecia areata. Some clones in this sample may be carry-over from other donors' samples.

This clonotype was seen at least ten times. This sequence joins TRBV7-9 and TRBJ2-2; D gene unclear. The germline V and J ends were trimmed by 1 base and 5 bases, with 8 bases remaining between them. CDR3 length: 14 amino acids. The V gene's germline CDR1 is SEHNR and CDR2 FQNEAQ (reference sequence). This chain's CDR3 is CASSLGQPTGELFF. CDR3 sequence (DNA): TGTGCCAGCAGCTTAGGTCAGCCTACCGGGGAGCTGTTTTTT.

This clonotype has a count of ten or more. The V call is TRBV18, the J call TRBJ2-6, with 10 bases aligning to TRBD1. CDR3 size: 19 residues. J gave up 0 bases and V 4 bases, and 9 bases lay outside the gene matches. The germline CDR1 and CDR2 sequences are KGHSH and LQKENI. The CDR3 here is CASSQVRDRGSSGANVLTF. The CDR3 DNA follows: TGTGCCAGCTCACAGGTCCGGGACAGGGGAAGCTCTGGGGCCAACGTCCTGACTTTC.

As concerns this clonotype: With a much larger clone just one base away, this may be a read error. The chain is built from TRBV9 and TRBJ1-2; D call uncertain. Germline V lookup: CDR1 SGDLS, CDR2 YYNGEE. This CDR3 spans 14 amino acids. V lost 4 bases, J lost 0 bases, and 10 bases lay in between. The CDR3 sequence: CASSIGGANYGYTF. As DNA, the CDR3 is TGTGCCAGCAGCATAGGAGGAGCTAACTATGGCTACACCTTC.

The chain joins TRBV7-2 to TRBJ2-3, with D tentatively TRBD1 or TRBD2 (5 bases each). This CDR3 has 14 amino acids. Trimming stripped 4 bases from V and 6 bases from J, with 14 bases between. Per the germline V gene, CDR1 is SGHTA and CDR2 is FQGNSA. The CDR3 here is CASSYQRGSDTQYF. The CDR3 region has the DNA TGTGCCAGCAGCTATCAGAGGGGCTCGGATACGCAGTATTTT. Using reference TRBV7-2 and TRBJ2-3 for the parts outside the CDR3, the full variable domain is GAGVSQSPSNKVTEKGKDVELRCDPISGHTALYWYRQSLGQGLEFLIYFQGNSAPDKSGLPSDRFSAERTGGSVSTLTIQRTQQEDSAVYLCASSYQRGSDTQYFGPGTRLTVL.

This clonotype was found a few times. The chain recombines TRBV27 with TRBJ2-7, with D possibly called TRBD1 or TRBD2 (5 bases each). V was clipped by 3 bases and J by 0 bases, with 9 bases between them. CDR1 is MNHEY, CDR2 SMNVEV, per germline (reference sequence). This CDR3 is 14 amino acids long. Here the CDR3 DNA reads TGTGCCAGCAGTTTTTGGGGGATCTCCTACGAGCAGTACTTC. Its translation: CASSFWGISYEQYF.

This chain uses TRBV5-4 with TRBJ2-5; TRBD2 matches at 15 bases. This CDR3 has 17 amino acids. J lost 0 bases, V lost 4 bases, and 4 bases had no gene match. CDR1 is SGHNT, CDR2 YYREEE, per germline (reference sequence). The CDR3 sequence: CASSRGLAGGNQETQYF. The CDR3 nucleotides read TGTGCCAGCAGCCGGGGACTAGCGGGGGGAAACCAAGAGACCCAGTACTTC.

The chain uses TRBV20-1 and TRBJ1-3; D call uncertain. V lost 3 bases to trimming and J lost 4 bases, with 7 bases between them. Germline V gives CDR1 DFQATT, CDR2 SNEGSKA (reference sequence). The CDR3 loop spans 12 amino acids. The CDR3 reads CSASPGGNTIYF. In DNA form, the CDR3 reads TGCAGTGCTAGTCCCGGAGGAAACACCATATATTTT.

A few counts support this clonotype. This chain joins TRBV20-1 and TRBJ1-2; D may be TRBD1 (5 bases). CDR3 length: 17 amino acids. CDR1 DFQATT and CDR2 SNEGSKA come from the germline V gene (reference sequence). Deletions cut 1 base from V and 4 bases from J, with 22 bases between. Written as DNA, the CDR3 is TGCAGTGCTAGAGCCCGGGCAGGGACCCACGAGGCCTATGGCTACACCTTC. This sequence encodes CSARARAGTHEAYGYTF.

In its sample, this clonotype was seen many times. The chain joins TRBV11-2 to TRBJ2-3; 8 bases are shared with TRBD1. Trimming cost V 1 base and J 1 base; bases outside gene matches: 4. CDR1 and CDR2 (germline): SGHAT, FQNNGV. This CDR3 is built from 16 residues. The CDR3 DNA is TGTGCCAGCAGCTTAGCTTTACAGGGGGGCACAGATACGCAGTATTTT. This encodes CASSLALQGGTDTQYF.

Of note for this clonotype: A much larger clone sits a single nucleotide away, making a read error possible. V usage is TRBV29-1 and J usage is TRBJ2-7; D may be TRBD1 (5 bases). The CDR3 is 13 residues long. CDR1 is SQVTM and CDR2 is ANQGSEA in the germline V gene. Here the CDR3 DNA reads TGCGGCGTTGAAGGGGTAGGGGCCTACGAGCAGTACTTC. Translated: CGVEGVGAYEQYF.

The chain employs TRBV7-7 and TRBJ2-5; D may be TRBD2 (6 bases). Trimming stripped 6 bases from V and 4 bases from J, with 15 bases between. The germline CDR1 and CDR2 sequences are SSHAT and FNYEAQ (reference sequence). The CDR3 is 14 amino acids. The CDR3 bases are TGTGCCAGCAGTCGACTAGTTCGGGGAGAGACCCAGTACTTC. It yields the protein CASSRLVRGETQYF.

This clonotype was counted many times. The chain joins TRBV5-6 to TRBJ2-1, with a weak D call TRBD2 (5 bases). Trimming took off 1 base at V and 2 bases at J, with 7 bases between the two ends. This CDR3 comprises 14 residues. Germline lookup yields CDR1 SGHDT and CDR2 YYEEEE. The CDR3 DNA follows: TGTGCCAGCAGCTTGTGGGGAGCCTACAATGAGCAGTTCTTC. Amino acids: CASSLWGAYNEQFF.

With regard to this clonotype: One junction end does not reproduce the germline sequence, and a read error may be involved. The rearrangement uses TRBV6-5 and TRBJ1-1; tentatively, D is TRBD1 (6 bases). In germline, CDR1 is MNHEY, CDR2 SVGAGI. CDR3 length: 15 amino acids. The CDR3 reads CASTYRAYMNTEAFF. The CDR3 bases are TGTGCCAGCACTTACAGGGCTTACATGAACACTGAAGCTTTCTTT.

There are many counts of this clonotype. This chain's CDR3 is CASSQDLSRTGAWVELFF. Here the CDR3 DNA reads TGCGCCAGCAGCCAAGATCTTTCTAGGACAGGGGCATGGGTCGAACTGTTTTTT. The genes are TRBV4-3 and TRBJ1-4, with 9 bases fitting TRBD1. V gave up 0 bases and J gave up 12 bases; unmatched junction bases: 17. The V gene's germline CDR1 is LGHNA and CDR2 YSLEER. The length of the CDR3 is 18 residues.